The TCR beta chain under discussion was sequenced for a study of blood T cell repertoires in COVID-19. Study information: Acute and convalescent COVID-19 samples came from the United States, Italy and Spain.

V gave up 4 bases and J gave up 6 bases; unmatched junction bases: 16. The CDR3 consists of 18 residues. Germline assignment: CDR1 SGHDN and CDR2 FVKESK. Authors' processing steps: Reference gene primer amplification gave nucleated cell count estimates. The table came from immunoSEQ multiplex PCR; TCRdb's copy has only in-frame clones and leaves some out. For V, J and clone size, that table is used; D and trimming come from the DNA. The sample includes under 450,000 clones, around 86% of them seen just once. The origin of this receptor is a woman in her 50s who had recovered from COVID-19. Sequencing was performed on PBMCs or T cells enriched from blood (not recorded which). The V and J genes are TRBV14 and TRBJ2-1, with 9 bases identical to TRBD1. For the CDR3, the DNA is TGTGCCAGCAGCCGTACTCTGGCCGGGACAGGGTCTATCAATGAGCAGTTCTTC. Residues: CASSRTLAGTGSINEQFF. Full variable domain (missing parts from reference TRBV14 and TRBJ2-1): EAGVTQFPSHSVIEKGQTVTLRCDPISGHDNLYWYRRVMGKEIKFLLHFVKESKQDESGMPNNRFLAERTGGTYSTLKVQPAELEDSGVYFCASSRTLAGTGSINEQFFGPGTRLTVL.